This note documents a single T cell receptor beta chain sequence. The target antigen is unknown. This specimen comes from a study of cytomegalovirus exposure and HLA in healthy donors. Study information: Falling in the Caucasian-associated ancestry cluster were 80% to 85% of approximately 410 genotyped donors.

PCR employed 60 Vbeta and 13 Jbeta primers. In the original processing: Roughly 80 million unique TCR beta chains, 9.5 million to 14 million shared, were counted in a later analysis. Repertoires were generated with immunoSEQ multiplex PCR, while TCRdb's copy carries only in-frame clones and drops some. V, J and clone size reflect that table, while D and trimming were determined from the DNA. The data show 180,000 or so clones, 65% to 90% seen once. The CDR3 is 15 amino acids. The germline V and J ends were trimmed by 3 bases and 6 bases, with 14 bases remaining between them. The germline V gene encodes CDR1 LGHNA and CDR2 YNFKEQ. Study observations and caveats: An assumption of roughly uniform sequencing depth across donors underlay the presence/absence analyses. Indistinguishable V segments such as TRBV6-2 and TRBV6-3 were excluded.

The chain combines TRBV4-2 with TRBJ2-2; tentatively, D is TRBD2 (5 bases). The clonotype originates from a woman aged 25-40 years in good health and CMV-seronegative. The sample consisted of PBMCs. This CDR3 is CASSHWGLRAGELFF. CDR3 nucleotide sequence: TGTGCCAGCAGCCACTGGGGTTTGAGGGCCGGGGAGCTGTTTTTT.